The 10 T cell receptor beta chains below were found in one sample sequenced in a study of blood T cell repertoires in COVID-19. Sequencing used immunoSEQ multiplex PCR; TCRdb keeps in-frame clones, though not all of them. The repertoire holds some 39,000 clones, with around nine tenths as singletons. The sequencing input was peripheral blood. These TCRs come from a human donor in a cohort sampled during active COVID-19.

This sequence joins TRBV28 and TRBJ1-2, with D perhaps matching TRBD1 (6 bases). CDR1 and CDR2 from the germline V gene are MDHEN and SYDVKM. The CDR3 is 15 residues long. V lost 5 bases, J lost 7 bases, and 20 bases lay in between. In DNA, the CDR3 is TGTGCCAGCAGTCCCCTCACGTCAGGGGTGCGTGGCTACACCTTC. Its translation: CASSPLTSGVRGYTF.

In nucleotides, the CDR3 is TGTGCCAGCAGCTTAGAGTCTCGCGGGGGGGCCAATGAGCAGTTCTTC. Amino acids: CASSLESRGGANEQFF. V is TRBV7-7 and J is TRBJ2-1; 9 bases line up with TRBD2. This CDR3 contains 16 residues. Germline V CDR1 and CDR2: SSHAT, FNYEAQ (reference sequence). V lost 1 base and J lost 6; bases outside the gene matches: 7.

The V and J genes are TRBV29-1 and TRBJ2-1, with 9 bases matching TRBD2. Trimming removed 2 bases from V and 10 bases from J; junction bases left unmatched: 9. The CDR3 is 14 residues long. Germline values: CDR1 SQVTM, CDR2 ANQGSEA. CDR3 sequence reads: CSVERSGSSREQFF. CDR3 nucleotide sequence: TGCAGCGTTGAACGTAGCGGGAGCTCTAGGGAGCAGTTCTTC.

The chain employs TRBV5-6 and TRBJ2-5; D perhaps matches TRBD1 (6 bases). V lost 4 bases and J 4 bases, leaving 20 bases between the germline ends. Germline assignment: CDR1 SGHDT and CDR2 YYEEEE. CDR3 length: 16 residues. As DNA, the CDR3 is TGTGCCAGCAGCCACCTACAGGGCGAGTCGCGAGAGACCCAGTACTTC. Protein sequence: CASSHLQGESRETQYF.

The chain carries TRBV4-1 and TRBJ1-6; D is perhaps TRBD1 (5 bases). Germline CDR1 and CDR2: MGHRA and YSYEKL. Trimming took off 0 bases at V and 10 bases at J, with 16 bases between the two ends. The CDR3 covers 16 residues. The CDR3 coding sequence is TGCGCCAGCAGCCAAGATGCGACAGTTGCTAACTCACCCCTCCACTTT. It specifies CASSQDATVANSPLHF.

For the CDR3, the DNA is TGTGCCTGGAGTACCCGGACAGGGTATTCACCCCTCCACTTT. Translated, it gives CAWSTRTGYSPLHF. The chain joins TRBV30 to TRBJ1-6, with TRBD1 identical over 8 bases. V dropped 2 bases and J dropped 8; count of bases not matched to a gene: 5. The germline V gene encodes CDR1 GTSNPN and CDR2 SVGIG (reference sequence). The CDR3 consists of 14 residues. The variable domain in full, with the rest retrieved from reference TRBV30 and TRBJ1-6, is SQTIHQWPATLVQPVGSPLSLECTVEGTSNPNLYWYRQAAGRGLQLLFYSVGIGQISSEVPQNLSASRPQDRQFILSSKKLLLSDSGFYLCAWSTRTGYSPLHFGNGTRLTVT.

The chain has TRBV21-1 and TRBJ1-1; the tabulated D call, TRBD1, remains unverified against the DNA. TRBV21-1 is assigned pseudogene status. This CDR3 contains 18 residues. CDR3 loop: CASSKDPGGGLGNTEAFF. The CDR3, as DNA: TGTGCCAGCAGCAAGGATCCAGGGGGCGGGTTAGGGAACACTGAAGCTTTCTTT.

In this sample, this clone turned up a few times. The V gene is TRBV7-6, the J gene TRBJ2-3; tentative D call: TRBD1 (5 bases). V was pared by 3 bases and J by 2 bases, with 12 bases between. Germline V gene lookup returns CDR1 SGHVS and CDR2 FNYEAQ. The CDR3 contains 15 residues. The CDR3 DNA follows: TGTGCCAGCAGCTTGAATCCAGGGCTCACAGATACGCAGTATTTT. Protein product: CASSLNPGLTDTQYF.

The CDR3 spells CASSLGAGFSGELFF. The DNA of the CDR3 is TGTGCCAGCAGCTTAGGAGCCGGGTTCTCCGGGGAGCTGTTTTTT. The gene calls are TRBV7-2 and TRBJ2-2; D is undetermined. The CDR3 covers 15 residues. Germline V gene lookup returns CDR1 SGHTA and CDR2 FQGNSA. The germline V and J ends were trimmed by 1 base and 6 bases, with 12 bases remaining between them.

The gene calls are TRBV20-1 and TRBJ1-2; D is ambiguous. From germline, CDR1 is DFQATT and CDR2 SNEGSKA (reference sequence). This CDR3 is built from 10 residues. DNA of the CDR3: TGCAGCCTAAACAGTTATGGCTACACCTTC. This sequence encodes CSLNSYGYTF.